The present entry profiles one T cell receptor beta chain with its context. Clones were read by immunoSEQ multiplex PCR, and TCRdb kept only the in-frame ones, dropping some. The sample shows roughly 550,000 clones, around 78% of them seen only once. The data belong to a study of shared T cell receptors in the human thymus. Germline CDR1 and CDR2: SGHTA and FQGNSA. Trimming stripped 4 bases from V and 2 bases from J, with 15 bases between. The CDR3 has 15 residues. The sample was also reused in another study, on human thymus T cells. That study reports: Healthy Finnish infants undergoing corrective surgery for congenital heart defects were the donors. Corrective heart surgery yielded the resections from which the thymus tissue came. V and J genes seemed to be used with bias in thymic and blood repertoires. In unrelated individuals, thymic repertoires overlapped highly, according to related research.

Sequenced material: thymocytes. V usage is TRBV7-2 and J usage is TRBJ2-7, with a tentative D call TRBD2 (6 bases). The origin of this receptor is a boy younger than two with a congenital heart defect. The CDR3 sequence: CASSSPGLKTYEQYF. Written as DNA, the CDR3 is TGTGCCAGCAGCTCACCGGGACTGAAGACCTACGAGCAGTACTTC.